These 14 T cell receptor beta chains originate from one sample sequenced in a study of blood T cell repertoires in COVID-19 (dated by TCRdb to about 2020). The library was built by means of the immunoSEQ multiplex PCR assay. TCRdb obtained this table from immuneACCESS and retained in-frame rearrangements with V and J assigned. These tables miss some clones; where compared with another copy, unresolved V genes account for less than half of the shortfall, and the remainder is unexplained. Present in this sample are around 100,000 clones, about 91% of which were seen just once. Together, the top ten hold 6% of the sample. What was sequenced was peripheral blood. These TCRs come from a human donor in a cohort sampled during active COVID-19.

This clone has a handful of counts. This chain uses TRBV2 with TRBJ2-1, with 8 nucleotides matching TRBD2. The germline V gene has CDR1 SNHLY and CDR2 FYNNEI. V lost 6 bases, J lost 6 bases, and 10 bases stayed unmatched. CDR3 length: 15 amino acids. The CDR3 DNA sequence: TGTGCCAGCAGCGCGAGACTAGCGCCACCCAATGAGCAGTTCTTC. Translated: CASSARLAPPNEQFF.

This chain joins TRBV10-2 and TRBJ1-1; 7 bases fit TRBD1. J lost 1 base, V lost 6 bases, and 14 bases had no gene match. This CDR3 region has 17 residues. Germline V gives CDR1 WSHSY, CDR2 SAAADI. The DNA of the CDR3 is TGCGCCAGCAGGGAGACAGGGTTAATTTTGGGGAACACTGAAGCTTTCTTT. Its translation is CASRETGLILGNTEAFF.

The rearrangement joins TRBV30 to TRBJ2-7, with a possible D match to TRBD2 (5 bases). The CDR3 has 13 residues. Trimming stripped 0 bases from V and 1 base from J, with 7 bases between. The germline V gene has CDR1 GTSNPN and CDR2 SVGIG (reference sequence). CDR3 sequence (DNA): TGTGCCTGGAGTGTCACTAGTTCCTACGAGCAGTACTTC. It codes for CAWSVTSSYEQYF.

The V call is TRBV11-3, the J call TRBJ2-7, with D possibly TRBD2 on 5 matching bases. The V and J ends lost 1 base and 3 bases respectively, with 13 bases between them. Germline V CDR1 and CDR2: SGHNT, YENEEA. The CDR3 runs 15 residues. This chain's CDR3 is CASSLGGSESYEQYF. CDR3 in DNA: TGTGCCAGCAGCTTAGGGGGTAGCGAGAGCTACGAGCAGTACTTC.

This chain links TRBV25-1 with TRBJ2-7; no firm D call. The CDR3 is 12 amino acids. The V gene's germline CDR1 is MGHDK and CDR2 SYGVNS. The V and J ends lost 4 bases and 0 bases respectively, with 4 bases between them. The CDR3 reads CASSGLSYEQYF. Here the CDR3 DNA reads TGTGCCAGCAGTGGGCTCTCCTACGAGCAGTACTTC.

This sequence joins TRBV5-1 and TRBJ2-7; no definite D call. CDR3 size: 12 residues. V lost 0 bases and J lost 5, with 6 bases in between. Germline V gives CDR1 SGHRS, CDR2 YFSETQ. Written as DNA, the CDR3 is TGCGCCAGCAGCTTGGCCAGAAACGAGCAGTACTTC. Translation gives CASSLARNEQYF.

In nucleotides, the CDR3 is TGCGCCAGCAGTGAGTCCGGGGTTGGTGGCTACACCTTC. Encoded protein: CASSESGVGGYTF. V gene TRBV10-1 combines with J gene TRBJ1-2, with D uncertain. Germline lookup yields CDR1 WNHNN and CDR2 SYGVQD (reference sequence). The CDR3 extends over 13 amino acids. Trimming left V 0 bases short and J 7 bases short, with 9 bases between.

The CDR3 loop reads CASSDAQWAGVLEKLFF. CDR3 coding DNA: TGTGCCAGCAGTGACGCCCAATGGGCGGGGGTACTTGAAAAACTGTTTTTT. The V call is TRBV25-1, the J call TRBJ1-4; possibly TRBD1 for D (5 bases). The V end lost 3 bases, the J end lost 7 bases, and 21 bases lay between the germline ends. The germline V gene has CDR1 MGHDK and CDR2 SYGVNS. CDR3 size: 17 residues. Complete variable domain (other parts from reference TRBV25-1 and TRBJ1-4): EADIYQTPRYLVIGTGKKITLECSQTMGHDKMYWYQQDPGMELHLIHYSYGVNSTEKGDLSSESTVSRIRTEHFPLTLESARPSHTSQYLCASSDAQWAGVLEKLFFGSGTQLSVL.

The rearrangement uses TRBV19 and TRBJ1-2, with unresolved D. The CDR3 is made up of 12 amino acids. V dropped 2 bases and J dropped 6 bases, with 7 bases sitting between them. Per the germline V gene, CDR1 is LNHDA and CDR2 is SQIVND (reference sequence). This chain's CDR3 is CASSILGDGYTF. In nucleotides, the CDR3 is TGTGCCAGTAGTATATTGGGAGATGGCTACACCTTC. Supplemented by reference TRBV19 and TRBJ1-2, the full variable domain reads DGGITQSPKYLFRKEGQNVTLSCEQNLNHDAMYWYRQDPGQGLRLIYYSQIVNDFQKGDIAEGYSVSREKKESFPLTVTSAQKNPTAFYLCASSILGDGYTFGSGTRLTVV.

The V call is TRBV24-1, the J call TRBJ2-7; 8 bases fit TRBD1. The CDR3 covers 15 residues. Germline CDR1 and CDR2: KGHDR and SFDVKD. J gave up 4 bases and V 2 bases, and 6 bases lay outside the gene matches. The CDR3 DNA sequence: TGTGCCACCAGTGATTCCGGGACAGGCGTGTACGAGCAGTACTTC. Translated: CATSDSGTGVYEQYF.

This sequence joins TRBV27 and TRBJ2-1; D uncertain. The germline gives CDR1 MNHEY, CDR2 SMNVEV (reference sequence). V lost 0 bases, J lost 2 bases, and 2 bases lay in between. The CDR3 covers 13 residues. DNA of the CDR3: TGTGCCAGCAGTTTATCCACCTACAATGAGCAGTTCTTC. Translated: CASSLSTYNEQFF.

The chain is built from TRBV6-6 and TRBJ1-3; no firm D call. V lost 7 bases, J lost 0 bases, and 10 bases lay in between. The CDR3 loop spans 14 amino acids. In germline, CDR1 is MNHNY, CDR2 SVGAGI (reference sequence). Here the CDR3 reads CASIEWYSGNTIYF. In DNA form, the CDR3 reads TGTGCCAGCATAGAATGGTACTCTGGAAACACCATATATTTT.

The chain combines TRBV2 with TRBJ2-3, with 7 bases that match TRBD1. CDR3 length: 14 residues. Trimming at V came to 7 bases and at J to 10 bases, leaving 14 bases not matched to a gene. Looked up from germline, CDR1 is SNHLY and CDR2 is FYNNEI. CDR3 sequence reads: CASNVQGIPVPQYF. In DNA, the CDR3 is TGTGCCAGCAATGTACAGGGGATACCGGTCCCGCAGTATTTT.

This clone was seen only once. V gene TRBV6-5 combines with J gene TRBJ2-3, with 9 bases matching TRBD2. The V gene end was trimmed by 8 bases and the J gene end by 6 bases; junction bases not matched to a gene: 9. The germline gives CDR1 MNHEY, CDR2 SVGAGI. The CDR3 is 14 residues long. This chain's CDR3 is CASRSRLAGDTQYF. In nucleotides, the CDR3 is TGTGCCAGCCGAAGCCGGCTAGCGGGGGATACGCAGTATTTT.